The 7 T cell receptor beta chains below come from one sample, sequenced in a study of blood T cells in healthy people across ages. Alongside a J-beta primer mix, a sample-barcoded 5' primer served in a second PCR lasting about 7 to 12 cycles. TCRdb re-analysed the 5' RACE reads in MiXCR, keeping a single row per CDR3 protein. The table lists some 1.5 million distinct CDR3 sequences, roughly 30% of them singletons. The sample taken for sequencing was blood. Receptors originate from a woman aged 25 to 39 in good health.

V gene TRBV19 combines with J gene TRBJ1-5; D is perhaps TRBD1 (5 bases). The CDR3 runs 14 residues. V was clipped by 8 bases and J by 6 bases, with 17 bases between them. Germline V gives CDR1 LNHDA, CDR2 SQIVND (reference sequence). The CDR3: CASDHQGSGQPQHF. CDR3 DNA sequence: TGTGCCAGTGACCACCAGGGATCCGGTCAGCCCCAGCATTTT.

This chain links TRBV4-1 with TRBJ2-1; D not certain. The CDR3 has 12 residues. Trimming took off 2 bases at V and 9 bases at J, with 8 bases between the two ends. Germline V gene sequence: CDR1 MGHRA, CDR2 YSYEKL. The CDR3 loop is CASSQHMSEQFF. CDR3 bases: TGCGCCAGCAGCCAACATATGAGTGAGCAGTTCTTC.

This chain connects TRBV7-2 to TRBJ2-1; D gene uncertain. The CDR3 runs 14 residues. The ends were cut back, 5 bases at V and 10 bases at J, with 18 bases in the middle. The germline V gene encodes CDR1 SGHTA and CDR2 FQGNSA. DNA of the CDR3: TGTGCCAGCAGCCCACCGCCCGGCACCCTAGAGCAGTTCTTC. Amino acids: CASSPPPGTLEQFF.

About this clonotype itself: Its ends do not fully match the called genes, so a read error is possible. V and J are TRBV6-2 or TRBV6-3 and TRBJ1-3; 9 nucleotides line up with TRBD1. The germline V gene has CDR1 MNHEY and CDR2 SVGEGT. This CDR3 is 12 amino acids long. The CDR3 sequence: CASSSFPGQGTF. The CDR3 region has the DNA TGTGCCAGCAGTTCCTTCCCGGGACAGGGAACTTTT.

This clonotype was detected a few times. The chain joins TRBV5-6 to TRBJ2-1; 8 bases match TRBD2. Looked up from germline, CDR1 is SGHDT and CDR2 is YYEEEE. The CDR3 has 13 residues. With V trimmed by 5 bases and J by 9 bases, 7 bases remained unmatched. CDR3 sequence: CASRPREGVEQFF. DNA of the CDR3: TGTGCCAGCAGACCCCGGGAGGGGGTTGAGCAGTTCTTC.

The rearrangement joins TRBV30 to TRBJ1-1; D not resolved. Germline CDR1 is GTSNPN and CDR2 is SVGIG (reference sequence). CDR3 length: 14 residues. V was shortened by 2 bases and J by 0 bases, with 10 bases between the two germline ends. Here the CDR3 DNA reads TGTGCCTGGAGTACCTTCGGGATGAACACTGAAGCTTTCTTT. This sequence encodes CAWSTFGMNTEAFF. The whole variable domain, remainder taken from reference TRBV30 and TRBJ1-1, is SQTIHQWPATLVQPVGSPLSLECTVEGTSNPNLYWYRQAAGRGLQLLFYSVGIGQISSEVPQNLSASRPQDRQFILSSKKLLLSDSGFYLCAWSTFGMNTEAFFGQGTRLTVV.

The chain is built from TRBV7-6 and TRBJ2-3; 8 positions match TRBD2. The CDR3 contains 17 residues. Per germline, CDR1 SGHVS and CDR2 FNYEAQ. V was clipped by 2 bases and J by 5 bases; unmatched bases: 12. The CDR3 DNA sequence: TGTGCCAGCAGCTTATCATCGGGAGGGATTTACGGAGATACGCAGTATTTT. Translated, it gives CASSLSSGGIYGDTQYF. Complete variable domain (other parts from reference TRBV7-6 and TRBJ2-3): GAGVSQSPRYKVTKRGQDVALRCDPISGHVSLYWYRQALGQGPEFLTYFNYEAQQDKSGLPNDRFSAERPEGSISTLTIQRTEQRDSAMYRCASSLSSGGIYGDTQYFGPGTRLTVL.